This note documents a single TCR beta chain sequence. Its antigen remains undetermined. It has no much larger one-base neighbor in the sample; base qualities were not kept. The source of the sample is a study of cytomegalovirus exposure and HLA in healthy donors (dated by TCRdb to between 2016 and 2019). Some background on the complete study: The 650 to 800 repertoires of the first cohort and the roughly 120 validation repertoires were produced on the same platform, according to a later analysis. In addition to the first cohort of roughly 670 subjects, a separate validation cohort of approximately 130 different subjects was used. The study aimed to test whether signatures of past pathogen exposure could be identified by cataloging public T cell receptors. The study combined high-throughput TCR immunosequencing, statistical association of individual TCRs with disease status, and machine learning to predict cytomegalovirus infection status.

The donors were included in the validation cohort of some 120 subjects, a group kept apart from the roughly 670-subject first cohort. Library method: the immunoSEQ multiplex PCR assay. In the paper's pipeline: A statistical classification framework was built for diagnosing cytomegalovirus status from the catalog of TCR beta chain sequences. Sourced from immuneACCESS, this table was stored by TCRdb with only in-frame sequences that have V and J called. A share of the clones is absent; for the studies checked, an unresolved V gene accounts for under half, and the remainder has no known explanation. V and J calls and clone size are given by that table; D and trimming were obtained from the DNA. The sample table records about 57,000 clones; 80% to 95% of these occur just once. The ten largest clones capture approximately 6.3% of the sample. The CDR3 spans 19 residues, from the cysteine through the phenylalanine. Here the CDR3 DNA is all that survives: 57 bases in frame from base 1. Between the V and J ends, shortened by 1 base and 0 bases respectively, the junction contains 19 bases. In the germline V gene, CDR1 corresponds to KGHSY and CDR2 to FQNENV.

General study outcomes and caveats: A few of the identified cytomegalovirus-associated TCR beta chains were confirmed in vitro to be specific for cytomegalovirus antigens. Most TCR sequences were seen in very few donors, while some public TCRs were found in many individuals. In both the original and validation cohorts, the classifier was reported to diagnose cytomegalovirus status with high specificity and sensitivity. A total of 164 TCR beta chains were listed by the study as associated with cytomegalovirus. A later analysis had no HLA typing for the validation cohort, so co-occurrence there was scored across all 120 or so repertoires. According to the authors, the approach could potentially be generalized to other disease states and immunological phenotypes. In a later analysis, TCRs clustered in the first cohort were found to also tend to co-occur in the 130 or so validation repertoires, with over 90% of cluster scores above 0.

The material sequenced was PBMCs. The chain employs TRBV16 and TRBJ2-4; the D gene is perhaps TRBD2, on 6 matching bases. The source of this sequence is a woman aged 18-29 years in good health and CMV-seronegative. The DNA sequence reads TGTGCCAGCAGCCAATTTTCTTCGGGACTGGAGCTAGCCAAAAACATTCAGTACTTC. It is translated as CASSQFSSGLELAKNIQYF.